Sequencing of this T cell receptor (beta chain) was carried out in a study of T-cell reconstitution after alpha-beta-depleted transplantation in children. Preparation of the TCRbeta library was carried out with unique molecular identifiers. TCRdb reprocessed the PCR reads with MiXCR, giving one entry per CDR3 protein. The sample contains hundreds of thousands of distinct CDR3 sequences, around 14% of which appear only once. In germline, CDR1 is DFQATT, CDR2 SNEGSKA (reference sequence). This CDR3 is built from 18 residues. Trimming stripped 6 bases from V and 2 bases from J, with 26 bases between. The J gene is TRBJ1-5, the V gene TRBV20-1, with D unclear. This specimen consisted of PBMCs, obtained before TCRalphabeta/CD19-depleted stem cell transplant. This clonotype was obtained from a girl aged 2-10 years with congenital amegakaryocytic thrombocytopenia, due to receive a stem cell transplant. This CDR3 is CSAVGNIRRALGNQPQHF. CDR3 bases: TGCAGTGCCGTAGGTAATATCCGGAGGGCCCTCGGCAATCAGCCCCAGCATTTT.